This is a list of T cell receptor beta chains from one sample in a study of cytomegalovirus exposure and HLA in healthy donors. The repertoire was sequenced with immunoSEQ multiplex PCR; TCRdb's copy has only in-frame clones and lacks some. Of over 150,000 clones in the sample, about four fifths were seen once. Sequencing input: PBMCs. These TCRs come from a man aged 25 to 45 in good health and CMV-seronegative. Each CDR3 is given with its conserved first and last residue. D genes are given only for firm matches. Clone sizes are given selectively: once, few, many, or a class where the clone is expanded.

TRBJ1-1 TRBD1 - TRBV5-6 TGTGCCAGCAGCTTGGGTGACAGGGGGAACACTGAAGCTTTCTTT CASSLGDRGNTEAFF
TRBJ2-1 TRBD1 - TRBV9 TGTGCCAGCAGCCCTCGGGACAGGGGGCGGATCGATGAGCAGTTCTTC CASSPRDRGRIDEQFF
TRBJ2-5 TRBD1 - TRBV7-7 TGTGCCAGCAGCCCGGGGACAGGCCAAGAGACCCAGTACTTC CASSPGTGQETQYF
TRBJ2-6 - - TRBV11-2 TGTGCCAGCAGCTTCGCAGGGTCTCCTGGGGCCAACGTCCTGACTTTC CASSFAGSPGANVLTF
TRBJ1-2 TRBD1 - TRBV6-5 TGTGCCACCGGTTCTCCGACAGGGTTGGGCTATGGCTACACCTTC CATGSPTGLGYGYTF
TRBJ1-3 TRBD1 - TRBV4-3 TGCGCCAGCAGCCACGGACAGGGAGTCTCTGGAAACACCATATATTTT CASSHGQGVSGNTIYF
TRBJ1-1 - few TRBV5-1 TGCGCCAGCAGCTCACAGGGTCGCACTGAAGCTTTCTTT CASSSQGRTEAFF
TRBJ2-7 - - TRBV7-9 TGTGCCAGCAGGAATTCGTTGAACAGAGGGACCTACGAGCAGTACTTC CASRNSLNRGTYEQYF
TRBJ1-1 - - TRBV6-5 TGTGCCAGCAGTTACTTGGGACAGAACACTGAAGCTTTCTTT CASSYLGQNTEAFF
TRBJ2-5 TRBD1 few TRBV30 TGTGCCTGGACCGAGGGACAGGGAGTGGGCCAAGAGACCCAGTACTTC CAWTEGQGVGQETQYF
TRBJ1-1 - - TRBV29-1 TGCAGCGTTTCTAAAGCTTTCTTT CSVSKAFF
TRBJ2-7 TRBD1 - TRBV19 TGTGCGGGGAGCGGACAGGGCTCCTACGAGCAGTACTTC CAGSGQGSYEQYF
TRBJ2-3 TRBD2 - TRBV6-1 TGTGCCAGCAGTGGAACCCCGGGACTAGCTAAAAGAACAGATACGCAGTATTTT CASSGTPGLAKRTDTQYF
TRBJ1-1 TRBD1 - TRBV15 TGTGCCACCAGTCCCCGACAGGGGAACACTGAAGCTTTCTTT CATSPRQGNTEAFF
TRBJ2-7 TRBD2 - TRBV5-1 TGCGCCAGCAGCTTGGTATCTAGCGGTTCCTACGAGCAGTACTTC CASSLVSSGSYEQYF
TRBJ1-5 - - TRBV30 TGTGCCTGGAGTGTCAGGCAGGGGCGACAGCCCCAGCATTTT CAWSVRQGRQPQHF
TRBJ1-3 - - TRBV29-1 TGCAGCGCTCTCGGTCCGGCTGGAAACACCATATATTTT CSALGPAGNTIYF
TRBJ2-7 - - TRBV5-1 TGCGCCAGCAGCGTTCGGGGAGGTGTCAACGAGCAGTACTTC CASSVRGGVNEQYF
TRBJ1-1 - few TRBV30 TGTGCCTGGAGTAGGGGATTGAACACTGAAGCTTTCTTT CAWSRGLNTEAFF
TRBJ2-1 TRBD1 - TRBV5-6 TGTGCCAGCAGCTTGTGGACAGGGGCCTACAATGAGCAGTTCTTC CASSLWTGAYNEQFF
TRBJ2-3 TRBD2 once TRBV5-1 TGCGCCAGCAGCCAAAGGAGGGGGCCCCTCCTAGCGGGAGGTGAGACAGATACGCAGTATTTT CASSQRRGPLLAGGETDTQYF
TRBJ1-1 - - TRBV2 TGTGCCAGCAGTGAACGGGGGAGGACTGAAGCTTTCTTT CASSERGRTEAFF
TRBJ2-3 - - TRBV6-1 TGTGCCAGCCCTTTTAGCGGTACAGATACGCAGTATTTT CASPFSGTDTQYF
TRBJ1-5 - few TRBV6-5 TGTGCCAGTCGGAGATGGGGCAATCAGCCCCAGCATTTT CASRRWGNQPQHF
TRBJ1-2 TRBD1 - TRBV7-2 TGTGCCAGCAGCGCGGGACAGGGGTACCATGGCTACACCTTC CASSAGQGYHGYTF
TRBJ2-1 TRBD2 - TRBV29-1 TGCAGCGTCCCGCCTCTAGCGGGAGTCACGAGGGGGGAGCAGTTCTTC CSVPPLAGVTRGEQFF
TRBJ1-4 - - TRBV7-2 TGTGCCAGCAGCTTAGCGCGTGGGGGGGAAAAACTGTTTTTT CASSLARGGEKLFF
TRBJ1-3 - - TRBV5-1 TGCGCCAGCAGCATTCGGGGGGGAACCGTCACTGGAAACACCATATATTTT CASSIRGGTVTGNTIYF
TRBJ2-7 - - TRBV5-6 TGTGCCAGCAGCTTCGGCAGGGTAGCCAACGAGCAGTACTTC CASSFGRVANEQYF
TRBJ1-2 - - TRBV5-4 TGTGCCAGCAGCCCCCGGGGTGGACAGACCTATGGCTACACCTTC CASSPRGGQTYGYTF
TRBJ1-2 - - TRBV28 TGTGCCAGCAGTTTAAGGGATGTGGGGCCCCTCTATGGCTACACCTTC CASSLRDVGPLYGYTF
TRBJ2-7 - - TRBV2 TGTGCCAGCAGTGAAGCAGGCGGACAGAACTACGAGCAGTACTTC CASSEAGGQNYEQYF
TRBJ1-1 - - TRBV9 TGTGCCAGCCCCTCCCGCGGGCCCGAAGCTTTCTTT CASPSRGPEAFF
TRBJ2-7 - - TRBV28 TGTGCCAGCAGTTCTCAGGGGTACGCCTACGAGCAGTACTTC CASSSQGYAYEQYF
TRBJ2-4 - few TRBV7-9 TGTGCCAGCAGCTTATTCCGACTTCTAGCCAAAAACATTCAGTACTTC CASSLFRLLAKNIQYF
TRBJ1-1 - few TRBV4-1 TGCGCCAGCAGCCAAGCAGGTATGAACACTGAAGCTTTCTTT CASSQAGMNTEAFF
TRBJ1-6 - - TRBV19 TGTGCCAGTAGCCCCAATTGGGGCTCGGATTCACCCCTCCACTTT CASSPNWGSDSPLHF
TRBJ1-1 TRBD1 - TRBV11-2 TGTGCCAGCAGCGTCGACAGGGCGACTGAAGCTTTCTTT CASSVDRATEAFF
TRBJ1-2 - - TRBV30 TGTGCCTGGAGCCTGGCAGGTGACAAGGCATACTATGGCTACACCTTC CAWSLAGDKAYYGYTF
TRBJ2-7 TRBD1 - TRBV11-3 TGTGCCAGCAGCTTATCCCTGGGACAGGGAACCTACGAGCAGTACTTC CASSLSLGQGTYEQYF
TRBJ2-1 - - TRBV11-3 TGTGCCAGCAGCGGGGGAGGCGGCAATGAGCAGTTCTTC CASSGGGGNEQFF